The entry that follows covers one TCR beta chain sequence. PCR involved 60 Vbeta and 13 Jbeta primers. Method: immunoSEQ multiplex PCR; TCRdb's copy keeps in-frame clones and lacks some. The sample includes approximately 170,000 clones, 65% to 80% of them seen just once. The V end lost 1 base, the J end lost 8 bases, and 10 bases lay between the germline ends. CDR3 length: 14 amino acids. The germline gives CDR1 SGHKS, CDR2 YYEKEE (reference sequence). The sample originates from a study of cytomegalovirus exposure and HLA in healthy donors. This receptor was obtained from a woman in her thirties or forties in good health and CMV-seropositive. The J gene is TRBJ1-6, the V gene TRBV5-5; tentative D call: TRBD1 (6 bases). Sequenced sample: PBMCs. The CDR3 loop is CASSLRGSDSPLHF. The CDR3 DNA sequence: TGTGCCAGCAGCTTGAGGGGGTCGGATTCACCCCTCCACTTT. Complete variable domain (other parts from reference TRBV5-5 and TRBJ1-6): DAGVTQSPTHLIKTRGQQVTLRCSPISGHKSVSWYQQVLGQGPQFIFQYYEKEERGRGNFPDRFSARQFPNYSSELNVNALLLGDSALYLCASSLRGSDSPLHFGNGTRLTVT.